The clone carrying this T cell receptor (beta chain) was observed many times. Its antigen is still unknown. This sample stems from a study of CD8 T cells in ankylosing spondylitis. Study results and caveats: As reported, disease-linked clones showed significant enrichment in matched ankylosing spondylitis synovial fluid. A TCR beta motif made of fewer than ten highly homologous variants seemed typical of ankylosing spondylitis blood.

The CDR3 contains 15 residues. V was pared by 7 bases and J by 1 base, with 18 bases between. The germline V gene has CDR1 SGDLS and CDR2 YYNGEE. The authors made TCR beta libraries by quantitative 5'-RACE with molecular barcodes. TCRdb reanalysed the 5' RACE reads using MiXCR and keeps one entry per CDR3 protein. The data hold 85,000 to 100,000 distinct CDR3 sequences, with roughly 8.3% observed a single time. The clonotype was recovered from a male donor with ankylosing spondylitis or in good health (not recorded which). The chain joins TRBV9 to TRBJ2-7; possible D gene TRBD1, 6 bases. Sequencing was performed on blood, either unsorted or a sorted T cell fraction (not recorded which). CDR3 sequence (DNA): TGTGCCAGCTCCTCCAGTGGGACACAGTCCTACGAGCAGTACTTC. Translating gives CASSSSGTQSYEQYF.